These T cell receptor beta chains were read from a single sample in a study of T cells in narcolepsy. Clones were sequenced by immunoSEQ multiplex PCR, and TCRdb holds only the in-frame ones, with some missing. The data contain 25,000 to 35,000 clones, about four fifths of them seen just once; the ten biggest clones take up about 6%. Material for sequencing was memory (CD45RA-) CD4+ T cells from blood. The receptors stem from a human donor in good health. CDR3s include the opening cysteine and the closing phenylalanine or tryptophan. D genes are given only for firm matches. Clone size, where shown, is once, few, many, or a class for clones that have expanded.

TRBD2	.	TRBV6-6	TRBJ2-1	CASSYDPTSGNEQFF	TGTGCCAGCAGTTATGACCCAACTAGCGGCAATGAGCAGTTCTTC
.	.	TRBV5-4	TRBJ1-1	CASSRPGSPNTEAFF	TGTGCCAGCAGCCGGCCGGGGAGCCCCAACACTGAAGCTTTCTTT
TRBD1	.	TRBV5-5	TRBJ1-3	CASARQGIAGNTIYF	TGTGCCAGCGCACGACAGGGGATCGCTGGAAACACCATATATTTT
TRBD2	.	TRBV6-1	TRBJ2-7	CASSGIGTSGRYEQYF	TGTGCCAGCAGTGGGATCGGGACTAGCGGAAGATACGAGCAGTACTTC
TRBD1	.	TRBV7-8	TRBJ1-1	CASSLWQGVNTEAFF	TGTGCCAGCAGCTTATGGCAGGGGGTGAACACTGAAGCTTTCTTT
.	.	TRBV28	TRBJ2-3	CASSLDSTDTQYF	TGTGCCAGCAGTTTAGACAGCACAGATACGCAGTATTTT
.	few	TRBV10-3	TRBJ1-2	CAISERKGLNYGYTF	TGTGCCATCAGTGAGCGGAAGGGCCTGAACTATGGCTACACCTTC
TRBD1	.	TRBV7-3	TRBJ2-5	CASSKSGQGGETQYF	TGTGCCAGCAGCAAGTCGGGACAGGGGGGAGAGACCCAGTACTTC
TRBD1	.	TRBV2	TRBJ2-1	CASKKQGADPYNEQFF	TGTGCCAGCAAAAAGCAGGGGGCCGATCCCTACAATGAGCAGTTCTTC
TRBD2	.	TRBV4-2	TRBJ2-3	CASSPTGLASTDTQYF	TGTGCCAGCAGCCCGACGGGACTAGCGAGCACAGATACGCAGTATTTT
TRBD2	.	TRBV9	TRBJ2-2	CASSVGFSGGRTHTGELFF	TGTGCCAGCAGCGTAGGTTTTAGCGGGGGGCGAACACACACCGGGGAGCTGTTTTTT
.	.	TRBV6-5	TRBJ2-1	CASSTGLNYNEQFF	TGTGCCAGCAGTACGGGGCTGAACTACAATGAGCAGTTCTTC
.	.	TRBV4-2	TRBJ1-1	CASSLFMGGNTEAFF	TGTGCCAGCAGCCTATTCATGGGTGGAAACACTGAAGCTTTCTTT
.	.	TRBV4-1	TRBJ2-7	CASSQATETAVYEQYF	TGCGCCAGCAGCCAAGCAACGGAGACAGCCGTGTACGAGCAGTACTTC
TRBD1	.	TRBV27	TRBJ2-5	CASSFWDRGRETQYF	TGTGCCAGCAGTTTTTGGGACAGGGGGCGAGAGACCCAGTACTTC
TRBD2	.	TRBV28	TRBJ2-1	CASSSRAGGHNEQFF	TGTGCCAGCAGTTCCCGAGCGGGAGGGCACAATGAGCAGTTCTTC